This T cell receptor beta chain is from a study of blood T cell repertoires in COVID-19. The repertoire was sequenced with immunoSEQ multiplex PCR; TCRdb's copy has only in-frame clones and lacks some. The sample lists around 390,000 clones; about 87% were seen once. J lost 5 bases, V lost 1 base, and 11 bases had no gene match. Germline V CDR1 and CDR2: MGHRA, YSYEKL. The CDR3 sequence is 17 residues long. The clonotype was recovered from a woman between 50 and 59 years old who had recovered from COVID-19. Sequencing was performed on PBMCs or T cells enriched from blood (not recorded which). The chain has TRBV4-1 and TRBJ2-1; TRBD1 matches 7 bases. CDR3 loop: CASSQGKQGPLHNEQFF. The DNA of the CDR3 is TGCGCCAGCAGCCAAGGCAAACAGGGGCCCCTCCACAATGAGCAGTTCTTC.